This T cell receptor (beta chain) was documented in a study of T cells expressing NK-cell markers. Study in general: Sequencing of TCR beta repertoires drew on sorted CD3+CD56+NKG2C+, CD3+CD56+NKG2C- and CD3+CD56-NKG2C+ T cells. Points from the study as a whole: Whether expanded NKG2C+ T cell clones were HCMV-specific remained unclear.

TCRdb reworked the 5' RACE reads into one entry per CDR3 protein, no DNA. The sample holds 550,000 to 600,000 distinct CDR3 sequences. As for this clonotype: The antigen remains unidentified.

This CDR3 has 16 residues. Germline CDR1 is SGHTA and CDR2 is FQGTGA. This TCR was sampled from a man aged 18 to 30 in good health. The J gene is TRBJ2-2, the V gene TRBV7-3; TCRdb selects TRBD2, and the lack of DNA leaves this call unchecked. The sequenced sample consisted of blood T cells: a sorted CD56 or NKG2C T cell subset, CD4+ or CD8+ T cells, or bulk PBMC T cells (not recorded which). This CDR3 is CASSLYREGLMGELFF.